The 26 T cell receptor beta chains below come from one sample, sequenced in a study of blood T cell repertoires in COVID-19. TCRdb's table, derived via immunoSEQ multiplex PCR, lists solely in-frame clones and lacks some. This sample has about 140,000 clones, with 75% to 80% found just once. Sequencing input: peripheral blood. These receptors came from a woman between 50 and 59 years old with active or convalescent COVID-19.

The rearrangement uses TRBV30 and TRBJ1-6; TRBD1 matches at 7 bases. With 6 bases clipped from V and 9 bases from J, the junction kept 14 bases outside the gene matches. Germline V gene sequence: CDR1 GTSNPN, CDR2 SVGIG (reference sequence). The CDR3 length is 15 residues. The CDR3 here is CACQPPTGIFSPLHF. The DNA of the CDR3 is TGTGCCTGCCAACCCCCGACAGGGATCTTTTCACCCCTCCACTTT.

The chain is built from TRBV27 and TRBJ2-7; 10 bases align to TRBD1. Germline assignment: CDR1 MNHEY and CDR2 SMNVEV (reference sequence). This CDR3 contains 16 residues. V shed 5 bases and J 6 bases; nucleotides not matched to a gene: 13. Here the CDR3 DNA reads TGTGCCAGCAGTCTAAGATCGCCCGGGACAGGGGTCGAGCAGTACTTC. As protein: CASSLRSPGTGVEQYF.

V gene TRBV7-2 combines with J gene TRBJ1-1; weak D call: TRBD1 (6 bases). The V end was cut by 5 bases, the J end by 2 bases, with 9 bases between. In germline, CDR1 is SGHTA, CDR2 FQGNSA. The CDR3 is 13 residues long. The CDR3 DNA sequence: TGTGCCAGCAGCAAACAGGGTAACACTGAAGCTTTCTTT. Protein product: CASSKQGNTEAFF.

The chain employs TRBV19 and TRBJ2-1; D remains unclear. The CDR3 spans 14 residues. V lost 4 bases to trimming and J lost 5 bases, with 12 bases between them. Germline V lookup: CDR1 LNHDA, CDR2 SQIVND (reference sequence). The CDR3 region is CASSTSPWHNEQFF. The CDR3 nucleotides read TGTGCCAGTAGTACCTCCCCCTGGCACAATGAGCAGTTCTTC.

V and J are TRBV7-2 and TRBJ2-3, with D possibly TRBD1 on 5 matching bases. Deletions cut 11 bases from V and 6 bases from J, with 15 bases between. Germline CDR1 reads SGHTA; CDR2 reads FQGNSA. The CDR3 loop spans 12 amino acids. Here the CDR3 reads CALEGAADTQYF. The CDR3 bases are TGTGCCCTCGAAGGGGCGGCGGATACGCAGTATTTT.

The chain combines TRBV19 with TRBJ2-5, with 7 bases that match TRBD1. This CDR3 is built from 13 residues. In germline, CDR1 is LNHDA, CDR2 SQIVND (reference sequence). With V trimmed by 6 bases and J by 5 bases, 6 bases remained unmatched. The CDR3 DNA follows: TGTGCCAGTAGCGTCGCCAGGGGGGAGACCCAGTACTTC. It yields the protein CASSVARGETQYF.

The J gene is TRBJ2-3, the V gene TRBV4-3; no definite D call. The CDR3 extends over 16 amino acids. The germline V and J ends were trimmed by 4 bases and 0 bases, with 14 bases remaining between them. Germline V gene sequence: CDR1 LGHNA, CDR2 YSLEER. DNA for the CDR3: TGCGCCAGCAGCCCCCGCTACGGGTCTAGCACAGATACGCAGTATTTT. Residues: CASSPRYGSSTDTQYF.

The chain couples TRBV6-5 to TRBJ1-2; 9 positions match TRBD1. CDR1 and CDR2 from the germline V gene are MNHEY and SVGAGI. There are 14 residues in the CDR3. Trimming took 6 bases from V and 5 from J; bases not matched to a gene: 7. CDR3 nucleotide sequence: TGTGCCAGCAGCTGGGACAGGGAAAATTATGGCTACACCTTC. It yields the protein CASSWDRENYGYTF.

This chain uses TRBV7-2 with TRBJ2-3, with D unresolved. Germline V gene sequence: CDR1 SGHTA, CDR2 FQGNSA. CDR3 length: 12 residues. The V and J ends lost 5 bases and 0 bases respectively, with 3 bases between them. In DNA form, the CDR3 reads TGTGCCAGCAGCCTTAGCACAGATACGCAGTATTTT. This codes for CASSLSTDTQYF.

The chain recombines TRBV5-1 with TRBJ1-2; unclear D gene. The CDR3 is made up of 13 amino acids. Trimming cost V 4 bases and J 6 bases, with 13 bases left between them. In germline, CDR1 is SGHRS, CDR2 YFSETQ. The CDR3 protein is CASSVGSEDGYTF. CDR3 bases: TGCGCCAGCAGCGTAGGGTCGGAGGATGGCTACACCTTC.

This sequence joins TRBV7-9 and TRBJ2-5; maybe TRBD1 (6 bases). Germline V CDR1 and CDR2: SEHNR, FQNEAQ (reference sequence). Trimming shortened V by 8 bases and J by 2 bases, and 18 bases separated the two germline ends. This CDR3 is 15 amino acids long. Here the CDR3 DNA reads TGTGCCAGCGGAGATTCCCTCACAGGGCAAGAGACCCAGTACTTC. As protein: CASGDSLTGQETQYF.

CDR3 loop: CASSQEVGAGHEQYF. The CDR3 DNA follows: TGTGCCAGCAGCCAAGAGGTGGGAGCGGGCCACGAGCAGTACTTC. V and J are TRBV4-2 and TRBJ2-7; D perhaps matches TRBD2 (6 bases). The V end was cut by 0 bases, the J end by 5 bases, with 14 bases between. The CDR3 has 15 amino acids. Germline V gene data show CDR1 as LGHNA and CDR2 as YNFKEQ.

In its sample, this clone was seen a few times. CDR3 in DNA: TGTGCCAGCAGCACCCTCCGCGGGACAGGGGGGAACTATGGCTACACCTTC. Protein: CASSTLRGTGGNYGYTF. The chain couples TRBV11-2 to TRBJ1-2; TRBD1 agrees at 11 bases. The CDR3 is 17 residues long. V lost 5 bases and J lost 2; bases outside the gene matches: 10. The germline V gene encodes CDR1 SGHAT and CDR2 FQNNGV.

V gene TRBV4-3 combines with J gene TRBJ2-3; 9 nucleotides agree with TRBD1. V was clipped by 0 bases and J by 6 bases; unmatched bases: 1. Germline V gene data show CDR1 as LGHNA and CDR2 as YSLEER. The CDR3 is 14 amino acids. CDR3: CASSQEDRGDTQYF. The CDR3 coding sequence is TGCGCCAGCAGCCAAGAGGACAGGGGTGATACGCAGTATTTT.

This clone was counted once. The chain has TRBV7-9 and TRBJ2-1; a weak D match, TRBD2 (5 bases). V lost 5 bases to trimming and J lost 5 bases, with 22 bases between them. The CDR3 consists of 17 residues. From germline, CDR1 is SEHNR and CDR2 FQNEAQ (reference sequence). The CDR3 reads CASSRGRGALTDNEQFF. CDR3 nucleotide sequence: TGTGCCAGCAGCCGAGGGAGAGGAGCCCTCACCGACAATGAGCAGTTCTTC.

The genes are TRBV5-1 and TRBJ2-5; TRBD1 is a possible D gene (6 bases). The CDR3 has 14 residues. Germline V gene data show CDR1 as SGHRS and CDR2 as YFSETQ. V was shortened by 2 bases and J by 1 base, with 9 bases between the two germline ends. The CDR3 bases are TGCGCCAGCAGCTTCCGGGACACCCAAGAGACCCAGTACTTC. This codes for CASSFRDTQETQYF.

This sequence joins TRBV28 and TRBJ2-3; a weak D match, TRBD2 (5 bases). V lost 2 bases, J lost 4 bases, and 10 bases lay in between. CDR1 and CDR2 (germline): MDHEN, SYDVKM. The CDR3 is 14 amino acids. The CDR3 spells CASSLELEADTQYF. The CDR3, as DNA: TGTGCCAGCAGTTTAGAACTAGAGGCAGATACGCAGTATTTT.

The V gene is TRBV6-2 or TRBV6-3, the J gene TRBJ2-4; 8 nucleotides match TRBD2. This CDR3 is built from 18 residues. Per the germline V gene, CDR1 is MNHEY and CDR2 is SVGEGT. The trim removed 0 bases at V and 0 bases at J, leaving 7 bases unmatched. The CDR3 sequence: CASSYSSGSGVAKNIQYF. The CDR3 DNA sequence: TGTGCCAGCAGTTACTCGAGTGGTAGCGGGGTAGCCAAAAACATTCAGTACTTC.

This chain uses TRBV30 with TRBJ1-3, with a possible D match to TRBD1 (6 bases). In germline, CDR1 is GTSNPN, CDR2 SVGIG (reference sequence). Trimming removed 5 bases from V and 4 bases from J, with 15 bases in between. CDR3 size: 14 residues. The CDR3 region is CAWAPGAKGNTIYF. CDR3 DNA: TGTGCCTGGGCGCCAGGGGCGAAAGGAAACACCATATATTTT.

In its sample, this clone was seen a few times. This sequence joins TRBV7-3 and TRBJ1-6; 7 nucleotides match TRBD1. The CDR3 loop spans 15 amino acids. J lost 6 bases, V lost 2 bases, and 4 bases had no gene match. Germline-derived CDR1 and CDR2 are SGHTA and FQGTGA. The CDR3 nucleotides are TGTGCCAGCAGCTTAGAGGCAGGGGGTAATTCACCCCTCCACTTT. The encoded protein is CASSLEAGGNSPLHF.

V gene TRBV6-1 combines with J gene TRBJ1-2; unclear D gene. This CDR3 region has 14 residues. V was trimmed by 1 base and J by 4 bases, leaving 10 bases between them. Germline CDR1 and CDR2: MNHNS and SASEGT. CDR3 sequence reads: CASSEGYSFYGYTF. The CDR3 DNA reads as TGTGCCAGCAGTGAAGGATACAGCTTCTATGGCTACACCTTC.

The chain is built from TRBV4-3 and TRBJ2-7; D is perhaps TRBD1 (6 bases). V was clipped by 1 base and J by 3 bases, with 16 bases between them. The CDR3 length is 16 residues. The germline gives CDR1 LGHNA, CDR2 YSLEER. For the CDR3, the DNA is TGCGCCAGCAGCCAAGGCCATGATCAGGGGTTCTACGAGCAGTACTTC. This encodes CASSQGHDQGFYEQYF.

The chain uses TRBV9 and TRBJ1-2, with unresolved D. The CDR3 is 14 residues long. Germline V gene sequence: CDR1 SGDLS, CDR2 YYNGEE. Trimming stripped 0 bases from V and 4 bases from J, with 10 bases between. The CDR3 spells CASSVGSESYGYTF. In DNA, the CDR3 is TGTGCCAGCAGCGTAGGGTCGGAGTCCTATGGCTACACCTTC.

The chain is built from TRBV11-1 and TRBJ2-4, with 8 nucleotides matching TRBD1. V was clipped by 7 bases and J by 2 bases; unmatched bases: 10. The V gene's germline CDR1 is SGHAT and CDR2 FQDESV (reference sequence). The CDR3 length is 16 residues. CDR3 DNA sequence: TGTGCCAGCACCTTCAGGGGGCGAGGTTCCAAAAACATTCAGTACTTC. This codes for CASTFRGRGSKNIQYF.

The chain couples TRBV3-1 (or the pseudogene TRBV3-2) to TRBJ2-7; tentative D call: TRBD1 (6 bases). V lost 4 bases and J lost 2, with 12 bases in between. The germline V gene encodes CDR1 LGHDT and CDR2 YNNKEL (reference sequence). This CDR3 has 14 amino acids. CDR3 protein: CASSPRGITYEQYF. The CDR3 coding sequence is TGTGCCAGCAGCCCAAGGGGGATTACCTACGAGCAGTACTTC.

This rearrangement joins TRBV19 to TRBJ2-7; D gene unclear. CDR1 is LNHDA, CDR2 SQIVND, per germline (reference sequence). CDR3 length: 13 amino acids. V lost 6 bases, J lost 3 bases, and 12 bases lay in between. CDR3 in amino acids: CASSTFGGYEQYF. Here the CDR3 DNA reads TGTGCCAGTAGCACTTTTGGCGGCTACGAGCAGTACTTC.